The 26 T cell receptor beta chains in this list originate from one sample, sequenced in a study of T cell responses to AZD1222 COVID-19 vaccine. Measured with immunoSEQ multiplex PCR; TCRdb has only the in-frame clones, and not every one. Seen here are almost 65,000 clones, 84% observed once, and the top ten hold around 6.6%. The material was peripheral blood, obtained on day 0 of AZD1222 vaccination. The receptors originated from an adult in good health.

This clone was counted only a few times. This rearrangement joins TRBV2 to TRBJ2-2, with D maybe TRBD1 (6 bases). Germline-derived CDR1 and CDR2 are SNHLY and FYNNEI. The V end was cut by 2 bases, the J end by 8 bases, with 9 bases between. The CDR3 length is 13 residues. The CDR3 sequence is CASSEQGHGELFF. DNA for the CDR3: TGTGCCAGCAGTGAACAGGGGCATGGGGAGCTGTTTTTT.

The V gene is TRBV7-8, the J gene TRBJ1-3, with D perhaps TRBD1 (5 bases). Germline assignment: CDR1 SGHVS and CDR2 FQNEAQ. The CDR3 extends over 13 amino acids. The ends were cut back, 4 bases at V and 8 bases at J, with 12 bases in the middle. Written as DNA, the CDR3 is TGTGCCAGCAGCTCCGAGGGGATGGACACCATATATTTT. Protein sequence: CASSSEGMDTIYF. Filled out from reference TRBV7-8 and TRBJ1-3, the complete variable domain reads GAGVSQSPRYKVAKRGQDVALRCDPISGHVSLFWYQQALGQGPEFLTYFQNEAQLDKSGLPSDRFFAERPEGSVSTLKIQRTQQEDSAVYLCASSSEGMDTIYFGEGSWLTVV.

The DNA of the CDR3 is TGCGCCAGCAGTGAAGAGGGCGGATATGGCTACACCTTC. It is translated as CASSEEGGYGYTF. The genes are TRBV10-2 and TRBJ1-2, with D unresolved. Germline values: CDR1 WSHSY, CDR2 SAAADI. The CDR3 is made up of 13 amino acids. Between the trimmed V and J ends, which lost 3 bases and 5 bases, there was a span of 10 bases.

The CDR3 is CASSSGQGAYEQYF. The CDR3 DNA sequence: TGCGCCAGCAGCTCGGGACAGGGAGCCTACGAGCAGTACTTC. This rearrangement joins TRBV5-1 to TRBJ2-7, with 9 nucleotides matching TRBD1. Trimming at V came to 3 bases and at J to 2 bases, leaving 3 bases not matched to a gene. CDR3 length: 14 residues. Germline V lookup: CDR1 SGHRS, CDR2 YFSETQ.

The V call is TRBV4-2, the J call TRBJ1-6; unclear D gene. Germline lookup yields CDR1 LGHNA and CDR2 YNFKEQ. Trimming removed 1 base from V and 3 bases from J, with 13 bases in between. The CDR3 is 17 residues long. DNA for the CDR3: TGTGCCAGCAGCCAAGTCGAGGGAGGCAACTATAATTCACCCCTCCACTTT. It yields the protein CASSQVEGGNYNSPLHF.

The CDR3 is CASSSGQVNSPLHF. The CDR3 DNA is TGTGCCAGCAGCTCCGGACAGGTTAATTCACCCCTCCACTTT. The V call is TRBV5-6, the J call TRBJ1-6, with TRBD1 matching over 7 bases. Germline V gene sequence: CDR1 SGHDT, CDR2 YYEEEE. V gave up 3 bases and J gave up 6 bases; unmatched junction bases: 3. This CDR3 spans 14 amino acids.

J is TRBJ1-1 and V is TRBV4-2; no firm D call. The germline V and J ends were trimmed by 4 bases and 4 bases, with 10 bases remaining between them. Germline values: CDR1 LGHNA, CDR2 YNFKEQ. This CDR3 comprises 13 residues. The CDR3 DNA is TGTGCCAGCAGCCGAAAGGGATCCACTGAAGCTTTCTTT. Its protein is CASSRKGSTEAFF.

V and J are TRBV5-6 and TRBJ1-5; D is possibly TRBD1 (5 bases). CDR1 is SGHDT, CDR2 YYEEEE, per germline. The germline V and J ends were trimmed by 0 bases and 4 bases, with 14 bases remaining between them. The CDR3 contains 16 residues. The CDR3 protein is CASSLAPGMKNQPQHF. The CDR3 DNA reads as TGTGCCAGCAGCTTGGCCCCAGGGATGAAGAATCAGCCCCAGCATTTT.

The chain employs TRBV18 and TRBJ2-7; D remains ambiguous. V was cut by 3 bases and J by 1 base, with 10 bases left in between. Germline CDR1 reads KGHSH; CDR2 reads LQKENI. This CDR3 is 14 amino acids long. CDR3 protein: CASSPTIGSYEQYF. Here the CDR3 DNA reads TGTGCCAGCTCACCTACTATTGGTTCCTACGAGCAGTACTTC.

The CDR3 bases are TGTGCCAGCAGCGTAGGGGACTATACCTACAATGAGCAGTTCTTC. This encodes CASSVGDYTYNEQFF. The V gene is TRBV9, the J gene TRBJ2-1; 7 positions agree with TRBD2. The V segment lost 0 bases and the J segment 2 bases; nucleotides outside the gene matches: 2. This CDR3 spans 15 amino acids. Per the germline V gene, CDR1 is SGDLS and CDR2 is YYNGEE.

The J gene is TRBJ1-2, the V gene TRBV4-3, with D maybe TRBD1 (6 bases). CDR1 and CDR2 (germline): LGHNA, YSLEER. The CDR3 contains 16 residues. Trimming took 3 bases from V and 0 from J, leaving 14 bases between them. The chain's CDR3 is CASSQRGAGSNYGYTF. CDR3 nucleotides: TGCGCCAGCAGCCAGAGGGGGGCAGGGTCTAACTATGGCTACACCTTC.

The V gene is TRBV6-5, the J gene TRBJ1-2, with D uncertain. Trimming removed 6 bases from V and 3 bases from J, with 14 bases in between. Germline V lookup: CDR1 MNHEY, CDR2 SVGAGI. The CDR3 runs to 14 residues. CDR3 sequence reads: CASRIGEAYYGYTF. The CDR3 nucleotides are TGTGCCAGCAGGATAGGTGAGGCTTACTATGGCTACACCTTC.

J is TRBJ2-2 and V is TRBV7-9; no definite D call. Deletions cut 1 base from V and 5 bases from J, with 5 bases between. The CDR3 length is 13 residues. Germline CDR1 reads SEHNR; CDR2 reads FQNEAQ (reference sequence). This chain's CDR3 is CASSLGGTGELFF. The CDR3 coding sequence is TGTGCCAGCAGCTTAGGGGGAACCGGGGAGCTGTTTTTT.

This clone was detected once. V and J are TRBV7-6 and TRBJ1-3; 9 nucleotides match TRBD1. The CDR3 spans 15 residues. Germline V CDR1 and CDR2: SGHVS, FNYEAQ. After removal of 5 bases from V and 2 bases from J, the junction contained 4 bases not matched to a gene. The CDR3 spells CASSHTGGTGNTIYF. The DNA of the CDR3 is TGTGCCAGCAGCCACACAGGGGGCACTGGAAACACCATATATTTT.

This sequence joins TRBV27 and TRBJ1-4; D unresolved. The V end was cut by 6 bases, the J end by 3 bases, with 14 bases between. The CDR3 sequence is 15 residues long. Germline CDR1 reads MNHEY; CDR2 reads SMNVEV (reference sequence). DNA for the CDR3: TGTGCCAGCAGGGACCTACTAGAGCCTAATGAAAAACTGTTTTTT. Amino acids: CASRDLLEPNEKLFF.

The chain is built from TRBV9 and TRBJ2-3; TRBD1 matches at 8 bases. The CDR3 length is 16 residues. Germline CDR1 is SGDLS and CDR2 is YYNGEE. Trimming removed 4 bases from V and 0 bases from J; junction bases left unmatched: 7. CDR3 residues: CASSHNQGASTDTQYF. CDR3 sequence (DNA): TGTGCCAGCAGCCACAACCAGGGGGCGAGCACAGATACGCAGTATTTT.

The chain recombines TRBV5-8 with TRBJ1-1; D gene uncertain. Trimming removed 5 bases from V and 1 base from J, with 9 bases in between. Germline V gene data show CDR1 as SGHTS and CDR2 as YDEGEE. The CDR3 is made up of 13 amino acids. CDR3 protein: CASSMDPNTEAFF. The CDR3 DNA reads TGTGCCAGCAGTATGGACCCGAACACTGAAGCTTTCTTT.

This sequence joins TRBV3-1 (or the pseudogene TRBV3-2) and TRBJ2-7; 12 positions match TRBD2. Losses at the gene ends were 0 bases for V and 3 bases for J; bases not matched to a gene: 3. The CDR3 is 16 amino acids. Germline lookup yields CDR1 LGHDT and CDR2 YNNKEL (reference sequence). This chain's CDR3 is CASSQDGLAGHYEQYF. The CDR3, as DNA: TGTGCCAGCAGCCAAGATGGACTAGCGGGGCACTACGAGCAGTACTTC.

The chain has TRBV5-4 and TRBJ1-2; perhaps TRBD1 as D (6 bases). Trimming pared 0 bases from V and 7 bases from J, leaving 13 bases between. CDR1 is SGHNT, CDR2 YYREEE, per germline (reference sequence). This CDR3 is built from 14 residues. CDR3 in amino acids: CASSLEFGGGGYTF. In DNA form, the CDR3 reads TGTGCCAGCAGCTTGGAGTTTGGGGGCGGTGGCTACACCTTC.

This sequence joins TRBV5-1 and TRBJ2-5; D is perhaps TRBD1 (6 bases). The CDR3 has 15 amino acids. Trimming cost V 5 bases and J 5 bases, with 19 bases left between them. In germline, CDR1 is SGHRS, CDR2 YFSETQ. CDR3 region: CASRAQGTLGETQYF. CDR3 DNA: TGCGCCAGCAGAGCCCAGGGGACCCTCGGGGAGACCCAGTACTTC.

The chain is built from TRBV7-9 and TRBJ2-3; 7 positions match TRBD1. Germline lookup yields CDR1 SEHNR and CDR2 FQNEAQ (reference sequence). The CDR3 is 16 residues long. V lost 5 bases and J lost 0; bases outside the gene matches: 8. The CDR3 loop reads CASSDPDRPSTDTQYF. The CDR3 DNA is TGTGCCAGCAGCGATCCGGACAGGCCGAGCACAGATACGCAGTATTTT.

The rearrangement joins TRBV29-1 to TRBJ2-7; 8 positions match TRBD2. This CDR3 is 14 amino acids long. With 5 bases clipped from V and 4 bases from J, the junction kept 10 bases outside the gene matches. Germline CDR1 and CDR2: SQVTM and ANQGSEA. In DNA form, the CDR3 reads TGCAGCGTTCGGGGGGGGCAGGCCCCTTACGAGCAGTACTTC. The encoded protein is CSVRGGQAPYEQYF.

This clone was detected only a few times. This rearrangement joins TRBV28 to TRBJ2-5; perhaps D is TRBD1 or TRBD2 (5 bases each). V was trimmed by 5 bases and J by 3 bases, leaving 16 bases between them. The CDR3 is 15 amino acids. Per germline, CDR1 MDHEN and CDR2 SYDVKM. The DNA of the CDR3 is TGTGCCAGCAGTCCCCGAGGGGTGCCGGAAGAGACCCAGTACTTC. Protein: CASSPRGVPEETQYF. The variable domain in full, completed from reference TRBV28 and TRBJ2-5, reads DVKVTQSSRYLVKRTGEKVFLECVQDMDHENMFWYRQDPGLGLRLIYFSYDVKMKEKGDIPEGYSVSREKKERFSLILESASTNQTSMYLCASSPRGVPEETQYFGPGTRLLVL.

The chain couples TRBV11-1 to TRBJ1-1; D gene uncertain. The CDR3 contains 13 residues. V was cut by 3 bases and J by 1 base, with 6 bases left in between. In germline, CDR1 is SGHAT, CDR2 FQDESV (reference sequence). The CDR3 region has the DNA TGTGCCAGCAGCTTTCACAGGAACACTGAAGCTTTCTTT. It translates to CASSFHRNTEAFF.

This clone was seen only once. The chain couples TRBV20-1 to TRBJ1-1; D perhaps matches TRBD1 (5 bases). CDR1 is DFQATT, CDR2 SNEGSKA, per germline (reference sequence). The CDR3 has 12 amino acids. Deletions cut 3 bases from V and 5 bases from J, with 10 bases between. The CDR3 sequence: CSASPGVTEAFF. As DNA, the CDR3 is TGCAGTGCTAGTCCGGGGGTGACTGAAGCTTTCTTT.

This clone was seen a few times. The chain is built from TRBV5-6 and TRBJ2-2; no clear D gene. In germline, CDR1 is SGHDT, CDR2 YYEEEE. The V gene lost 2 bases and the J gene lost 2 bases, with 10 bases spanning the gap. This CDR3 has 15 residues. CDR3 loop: CASSFFPENTGELFF. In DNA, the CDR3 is TGTGCCAGCAGCTTTTTCCCGGAAAACACCGGGGAGCTGTTTTTT.